The source of this T cell receptor (beta chain) is a study of tumor-infiltrating lymphocytes in primary liver carcinoma. Germline DNA was also extracted, and blood RNA was taken from unsorted whole blood. Trimming at V came to 4 bases and at J to 1 base, leaving 1 base not matched to a gene. Germline V gene lookup returns CDR1 MGHRA and CDR2 YSYEKL. CDR3 length equals 14 residues. The researchers produced TCR beta cDNA from approximately 540 ng total RNA with a constant-region primer. Three nested multiplex PCR rounds, a slightly modified ARM-PCR method, built the TCR beta libraries. Use of TRBV1-TRBV30 forward primers with a C-beta reverse primer characterized the first two PCR rounds, which lasted 10 cycles each. TCRdb recomputed calls from the multiplex PCR reads with MiXCR, one row per CDR3 protein. The sample includes 300,000 to 350,000 distinct CDR3 sequences, around three fifths of them seen just once.

A few counts support this clonotype. This TCR derives from a woman in her thirties with primary liver carcinoma and hepatitis B virus infection. The sample comprised peripheral blood. The V and J genes are TRBV4-1 and TRBJ2-7, with 10 positions matching TRBD1. The CDR3 loop reads CASSRDRGSYEQYF. The CDR3 coding sequence is TGCGCCAGCAGCCGGGACAGGGGATCCTACGAGCAGTACTTC.